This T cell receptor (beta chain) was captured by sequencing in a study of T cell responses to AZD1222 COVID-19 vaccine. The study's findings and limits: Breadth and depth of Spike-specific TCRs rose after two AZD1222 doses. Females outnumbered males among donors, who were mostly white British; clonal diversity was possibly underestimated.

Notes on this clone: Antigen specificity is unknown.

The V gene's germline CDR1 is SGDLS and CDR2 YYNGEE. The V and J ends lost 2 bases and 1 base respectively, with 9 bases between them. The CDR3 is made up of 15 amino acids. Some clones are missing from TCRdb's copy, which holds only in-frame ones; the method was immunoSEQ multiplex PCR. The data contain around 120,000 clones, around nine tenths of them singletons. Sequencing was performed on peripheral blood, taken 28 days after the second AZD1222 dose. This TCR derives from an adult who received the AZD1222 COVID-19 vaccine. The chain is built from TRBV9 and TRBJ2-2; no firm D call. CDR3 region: CASSVRSQNTGELFF. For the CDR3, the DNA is TGTGCCAGCAGCGTTAGGTCACAGAACACCGGGGAGCTGTTTTTT.